This paragraph covers one T cell receptor (beta chain) sequence. This clone came up a few times. The clone's antigen remains unknown. Base qualities are not at hand, and no much larger clone is one base apart. The data belong to a study of long-term antiretroviral therapy in people with HIV (dated 2022 in TCRdb). Study-level background: The earliest samples were collected roughly a decade before the 2015 WHO recommendation for immediate ART, at a time when ART was usually postponed until CD4 counts fell. A retrospective serial study tested whether ART initiation and durable HIV suppression were associated with changes in peripheral blood TRB repertoire composition and diversity. The cohort contributed under 200 cryopreserved PBMC samples from about 30 adults with confirmed HIV infection, collected serially over a mean of 6 years (range 1-12). About two fifths of the roughly 30 participants with HIV were female. Test extractions of a monoclonal T-cell line alongside approximately 34 polyclonal samples showed no cross-contamination during QIAcube processing.

Trimming removed 5 bases from V and 6 bases from J; the gene matches leave 7 bases unexplained. According to the germline V gene, CDR1 reads ENHRY and CDR2 reads SYGVKD. The CDR3 covers 14 residues, taking in both the cysteine and the phenylalanine. Only CDR3 DNA remains: 42 bases, in frame from the first base. Broad study findings and their caveats: Inferences about post-ART repertoire changes are limited because no data were available on ART adherence, viral resistance or therapy changes. Owing to limited PBMC availability, only the TCR beta chain was sequenced, without alpha chain pairing. Expanded TRB clones identified before ART initiation dominated the repertoire across all time points, though the dominance fluctuated and decreased in many PLHIV after ART. Because pre-ART samples had limited cell numbers, unsorted PBMC were profiled rather than sorted CD4+ and CD8+ T cells. The samples span the years 2004 to 2017, and the ART regimens used at that time may not be as effective as current regimens. Starting ART was linked to a significant rise in TRB diversity, yet even with long-term ART the diversity remained significantly lower than in transplant donor controls. CDR3 length ranges in HIV repertoires were narrower than in controls, and network structure suggested an antigen-experienced repertoire with only a slight naive shift after ART.

The immunoSEQ hsTCRB v3.0 assay was used at survey level resolution to sequence the TRB variable region. A depth of roughly 35,000-55,000 T-cell genomes per sample was targeted for TRB sequencing. TRB libraries were pooled and sequenced on an Illumina MiSeq using a v3 150-cycle kit. As for the original processing: Repertoire analysis was run in R within a reproducible Nextflow workflow that covered QC, data transformation and analysis. LymphoSeq2, an R package for exploring AIRR-Seq data, was used to implement the custom analyses. After excluding a handful of samples that yielded fewer than 5000 total TRB sequences, fewer than 200 HIV repertoires remained for analysis. Among the roughly 190 retained HIV repertoires, approximately 61 were collected before ART initiation and 120 to 130 after ART initiation. Repertoires were downsampled to 5000 TRB nucleotide sequences, with summary statistics averaged over 100 downsampling iterations. TRB sequences were retained for analysis only if CDR3 regions of at least seven amino acids were present. Diversity was measured with a Shannon entropy-derived clonality score and the Gini coefficient. In repertoire networks, the top 5000 CDR3 amino acid sequences were linked whenever an edit distance of one separated two sequences. GLIPH2 predicted antigen specificity groups and MHC restriction for TRB CDR3 amino acid sequences. To flag known associations with CMV, EBV, HIV or tissue antigens, CDR3 amino acid sequences were compared against VDJdb and McPAS-TCR. Pre-ART, post-ART and control groups were compared with Wilcoxon signed-rank tests and Holm-Bonferroni correction. Held by TCRdb, this immuneACCESS table contains in-frame sequences only and omits some clones. Under half of the omission traces to an unresolved V gene where checked; the cause of the rest is unknown. That table gives V, J and clone size, and the DNA gave D and trimming. Recorded for this sample are 30,000 to 40,000 clones; roughly 85% of them occurred a single time. The ten largest clonotypes hold 3.5% to 4.5% of the sample.

Participants were included only if at least one PBMC sample before ART initiation and at least two post-ART samples were available. Every participant with HIV received treatment in the United States of America. Before DNA extraction, cryopreserved samples of roughly 0.95-10 million PBMC were thawed and washed. At the time of the earliest PBMC sample for each participant with HIV, ages ranged from roughly 23 to 55 years. Each participant contributed PBMC samples from 1-4 timepoints before ART initiation and 2-8 timepoints after ART initiation, with a median of 7 samples. For every participant, serial HIV viral load, CD4+ T-cell count, ART history and demographic data were obtained. A Qiagen kit on a QIAcube was used to extract genomic DNA from unsorted PBMC, with samples processed in batches of 12.

Recombination joined TRBV10-3 with TRBJ1-2; 9 central bases correspond to TRBD1. The input for sequencing was unsorted PBMCs, taken about 3.3 years after starting antiretroviral therapy. The receptor comes from a man aged 18 to 35 with HIV. The DNA sequence follows: TGTGCCATCAGTCCGGGGACAGGGTGGGATGGCTACACCTTC. It translates to CAISPGTGWDGYTF.